Listed below are T cell receptor beta chains from one sample, sequenced in a study of human CD8 memory T cell subsets. TCRdb reanalyzed the 5' RACE reads, giving one entry per CDR3 protein sequence and no DNA. In all, the sample yields 10,000 to 12,000 distinct CDR3 sequences. Sequencing was performed on CD8+ T cells from PBMCs. The receptors stem from a human donor in good health. The CDR3 runs from the conserved cysteine through the conserved F or W. The listing skips clone size in some rows; elsewhere it reads once, few, many or a size class.

V gene	J gene	clone size	CDR3 protein
TRBV19	TRBJ2-3	.	CASKSGLTSTDTQYF
TRBV7-9	TRBJ2-3	.	CASSSLPGGATDTQYF
TRBV3-1	TRBJ2-7	.	CASSPGTSGGASREQYF
TRBV7-9	TRBJ2-3	.	CASSSYPGLSTDTQYF
TRBV29-1	TRBJ1-1	.	CSVESPGDTEAFF
TRBV11-2	TRBJ2-7	.	CASSLKSGSSYEQYF
TRBV19	TRBJ2-7	.	CASSFRDRAYEQYF
TRBV7-8	TRBJ2-2	.	CASSFWTGSGELFF
TRBV23-1	TRBJ2-3	large	CASSGDGPRRITDTQYF
TRBV7-2	TRBJ2-3	.	CASSLGWRDTQYF
TRBV19	TRBJ2-7	.	CASSWTGRNEQYF
TRBV7-9	TRBJ1-6	.	CASSLGRDSPLHF
TRBV14	TRBJ2-1	.	CASSHSPRDEQFF
TRBV3-1	TRBJ2-7	.	CASSPGSGGYEQYF
TRBV20-1	TRBJ2-2	.	CSANPGAGELFF
TRBV20-1	TRBJ2-5	.	CSAPGLADEETQYF
TRBV19	TRBJ1-1	medium-sized	CATGTGGTEAFF
TRBV7-9	TRBJ2-7	.	CASSPTGGDEQYF
TRBV9	TRBJ2-7	.	CASSVVPGESYEQYF
TRBV5-4	TRBJ2-1	.	CASSLLAGRVNEQFF
TRBV5-5	TRBJ2-1	.	CASSAGWNNEQFF
TRBV7-9	TRBJ2-5	.	CASTPGQRETQYF
TRBV14	TRBJ2-7	.	CASSQAPQETGTSGNEQYF
TRBV13	TRBJ2-7	.	CASSYGRGNPNEQYF
TRBV20-1	TRBJ2-2	.	CSARGISGSLTNTGELFF
TRBV28	TRBJ2-2	.	CASSWGDRNTGELFF
TRBV4-2	TRBJ2-1	.	CASSHGSGGNEQFF
TRBV4-3	TRBJ2-1	.	CASSTRGGAEGNEQFF
TRBV7-3	TRBJ2-3	medium-sized	CASSPLGTGADTQYF
TRBV28	TRBJ2-2	.	CASSFRVPNTGELFF
TRBV28	TRBJ2-7	.	CASSTRLAGGRYEQYF
TRBV20-1	TRBJ2-7	.	CSATGGPFNSISYEQYF
TRBV11-2	TRBJ2-7	.	CASSLNTGNRYEQYF
TRBV6-5	TRBJ1-1	.	CASSYRNDGNTEAFF